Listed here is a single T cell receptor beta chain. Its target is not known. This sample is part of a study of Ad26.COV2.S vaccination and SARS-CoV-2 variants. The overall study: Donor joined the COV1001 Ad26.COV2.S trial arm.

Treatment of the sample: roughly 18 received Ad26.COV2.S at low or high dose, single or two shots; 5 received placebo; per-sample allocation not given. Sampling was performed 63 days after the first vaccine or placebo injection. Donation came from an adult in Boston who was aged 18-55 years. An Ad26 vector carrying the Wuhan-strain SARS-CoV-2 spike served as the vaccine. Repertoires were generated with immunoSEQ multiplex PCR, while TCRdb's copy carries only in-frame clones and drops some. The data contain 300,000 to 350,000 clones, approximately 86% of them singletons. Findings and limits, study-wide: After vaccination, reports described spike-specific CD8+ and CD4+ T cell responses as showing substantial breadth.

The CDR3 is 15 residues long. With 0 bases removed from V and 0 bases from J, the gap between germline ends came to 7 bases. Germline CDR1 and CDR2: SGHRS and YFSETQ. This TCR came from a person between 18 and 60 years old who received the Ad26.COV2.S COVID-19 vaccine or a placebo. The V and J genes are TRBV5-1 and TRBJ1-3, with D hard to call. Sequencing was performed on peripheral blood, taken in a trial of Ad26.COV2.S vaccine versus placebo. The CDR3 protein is CASSLGQASGNTIYF. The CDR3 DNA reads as TGCGCCAGCAGCTTGGGACAAGCCTCTGGAAACACCATATATTTT.